One and the same sample provided the 29 T cell receptor beta chains below, sequenced in a study of metastatic and nonmetastatic thyroid tumors. TCRdb re-analyzed the PCR reads through MiXCR. The sample lists 23,000 or so clones; 20% to 30% were seen once. Thyroid surgery was preceded by no treatment in any patient. The sequenced sample was tumor tissue. The origin of the receptors is a male donor with papillary thyroid cancer or a benign thyroid nodule (not recorded which). Some clones in this sample may be carry-over from other donors' samples.

At least ten counts were recorded for this clone. Possible read error: a much larger clone is one base away. The rearrangement uses TRBV10-3 and TRBJ1-1; a possible D gene is TRBD1 (5 bases). Germline CDR1 and CDR2: ENHRY and SYGVKD. The CDR3 is 16 residues long. CDR3 residues: CASHRGDVWGNTEALF. In nucleotides, the CDR3 is TGTGCCTCCCATAGGGGCGATGTTTGGGGGAACACTGAAGCTCTCTTT.

About this clone: Mismatch with germline at one junction end may stem from a read error. This chain joins TRBV6-1 and TRBJ1-5; unclear D gene. CDR1 and CDR2 from the germline V gene are MNHNS and SASEGT. The CDR3 consists of 15 residues. The CDR3 here is CASRESGQANQPQNF. DNA for the CDR3: TGTGCCAGCAGAGAATCCGGGCAGGCCAATCAGCCCCAGAATTTT.

The gene calls are TRBV10-3 and TRBJ1-1; maybe TRBD1 (5 bases). Germline CDR1 and CDR2: ENHRY and SYGVKD. The CDR3 runs to 16 residues. The CDR3 nucleotides are TGTTCCGTCAGTGAGCTGGGGGGGGGACGGAACACTGAAGCTTTCTTT. Protein product: CSVSELGGGRNTEAFF.

This clone was seen many times. Other DNA sequences of this sample code for an identical CDR3. This rearrangement joins TRBV2 to TRBJ1-4, with TRBD1 as a possible D gene (5 bases). Germline loops: CDR1 SNHLY, CDR2 FYNNEI. There are 13 residues in the CDR3. With 6 bases removed from V and 8 bases from J, the gap between germline ends came to 13 bases. DNA of the CDR3: TGTGCCAGCAGGGGGCCGGGAGAAGAAAAACTGTTTTTT. It yields the protein CASRGPGEEKLFF.

Many counts were recorded for this clone. The chain is built from TRBV7-9 and TRBJ1-5, with 7 nucleotides matching TRBD1. The CDR3 runs 14 residues. The V gene's germline CDR1 is SEHNR and CDR2 FQNEAQ (reference sequence). J was trimmed by 7 bases and V by 2 bases; bases with no gene match: 5. CDR3 nucleotides: TGTGCCAGCAGCTTACGAAGGGGGCGGCAGCCCCAGCATTTT. This gives the protein CASSLRRGRQPQHF.

This clone came up many times. V gene TRBV10-1 combines with J gene TRBJ2-1; 9 bases map to TRBD2. Germline trimming cut 8 bases from V and 8 bases from J; bases unmatched to any gene: 10. The germline gives CDR1 WNHNN, CDR2 SYGVQD (reference sequence). This CDR3 contains 14 residues. CDR3 protein: CASSWLAGIDEQFF. The CDR3 DNA reads as TGCGCCAGCTCCTGGCTAGCGGGAATCGATGAGCAGTTCTTC.

This clone is termed medium-sized. The chain is built from TRBV27 and TRBJ2-1; D remains unclear. Trimming shortened V by 6 bases and J by 4 bases, and 13 bases separated the two germline ends. The CDR3 totals 14 residues. Looked up from germline, CDR1 is MNHEY and CDR2 is SMNVEV (reference sequence). DNA for the CDR3: TGTGCCAGCAGCCCTAGGATTTCATACAATGAGCAGTTCTTC. It encodes CASSPRISYNEQFF.

This clone was recorded a few times. A much larger clone is a single base away; this may be a read error. The chain recombines TRBV25-1 with TRBJ1-5, with 9 bases matching TRBD1. This CDR3 contains 18 residues. CDR1 and CDR2 (germline): MGHDK, SYGVNS. The CDR3 DNA sequence: TGTGCCAGCAGTGAATTAGGACAGGGGAGTGGAAGCAATCATCCCCAGCATTTT. Translating it yields CASSELGQGSGSNHPQHF.

This clone turned up a few times. Being one base from a much bigger clone, this may be a read error. The identical CDR3 is also encoded by other nucleotide sequences in the sample. The chain employs TRBV6-1 and TRBJ1-5; D may be TRBD1 (6 bases). Trimming removed 4 bases at V and 6 bases at J, with 13 bases between. The V gene's germline CDR1 is MNHNS and CDR2 SASEGT. This CDR3 is built from 14 residues. The CDR3 nucleotides are TGTGCCAGCAGTGCGACAGGTGGGTCTCAGCCCCAGCATTTT. Its protein is CASSATGGSQPQHF.

The sample holds one count of this clone. A junction boundary mismatches the germline segment, possibly from a read error. The rearrangement joins TRBV6-2 or TRBV6-3 to TRBJ2-7; 8 bases are a match to TRBD1. Germline V gene sequence: CDR1 MNHEY, CDR2 SVGEGT. This CDR3 spans 14 amino acids. The CDR3 DNA reads as TGTGCCCGCGGAGAGTTACGGACAGGGTACGAGCAGGACTTC. Encoded protein: CARGELRTGYEQDF.

This clone was detected many times. The V gene is TRBV4-1, the J gene TRBJ1-2; possibly TRBD1 for D (5 bases). V was cut by 0 bases and J by 0 bases, with 8 bases left in between. The CDR3 totals 15 residues. The germline CDR1 and CDR2 sequences are MGHRA and YSYEKL. The chain's CDR3 is CASSQDQGSNYGYTF. The DNA for the CDR3 is TGCGCCAGCAGCCAAGACCAGGGTTCTAACTATGGCTACACCTTC.

This clone is termed medium-sized. The rearrangement uses TRBV6-2 or TRBV6-3 and TRBJ2-5; perhaps D is TRBD1 or TRBD2 (5 bases each). Germline-derived CDR1 and CDR2 are MNHEY and SVGEGT. V was cut by 0 bases and J by 3 bases, with 5 bases left in between. There are 13 residues in the CDR3. The DNA of the CDR3 is TGTGCCAGCAGTTACTCGGGGGAAGAGACCCAGTACTTC. Its translation is CASSYSGEETQYF.

This clone was observed at least ten times. This chain connects TRBV12-3 or TRBV12-4 to TRBJ2-5; 10 bases line up with TRBD2. Trimming took 6 bases from V and 5 from J; bases not matched to a gene: 24. CDR3 length: 20 residues. The CDR3 loop reads CASSPQFVGGLAHFGETQYF. The CDR3 DNA follows: TGTGCCAGCAGCCCCCAGTTCGTGGGGGGACTAGCGCATTTCGGGGAGACCCAGTACTTC.

This clone occurred many times. The chain employs TRBV11-2 and TRBJ2-1; D is undetermined. This CDR3 has 14 residues. The germline CDR1 and CDR2 sequences are SGHAT and FQNNGV. Trimming cost V 5 bases and J 2 bases, with 10 bases left between them. CDR3 DNA sequence: TGTGCCAGCAGCCATTCGGGCGCCTACAATGAGCAGTTCTTC. Protein sequence: CASSHSGAYNEQFF.

This clone was seen many times. The chain employs TRBV5-1 and TRBJ2-7; D might be TRBD2 (6 bases). The V end was cut by 3 bases, the J end by 2 bases, with 12 bases between. The CDR3 is made up of 14 amino acids. Germline V gives CDR1 SGHRS, CDR2 YFSETQ. CDR3 region: CASSSLGRTYEQYF. In nucleotides, the CDR3 is TGCGCCAGCAGCTCCTTGGGGAGGACCTACGAGCAGTACTTC.

The gene calls are TRBV20-1 and TRBJ2-7, with D possibly being TRBD1 or TRBD2 (5 bases each). The J call is doubtful: the DNA matches TRBJ2-1 better. Germline loops: CDR1 DFQATT, CDR2 SNEGSKA (reference sequence). This CDR3 contains 12 residues. The CDR3 here is CSAKVLRDEQFF. The CDR3 DNA is TGCAGTGCCAAGGTGTTACGGGACGAGCAGTTCTTC.

The chain combines TRBV30 with TRBJ2-7, with TRBD1 matching 11 bases. Germline lookup yields CDR1 GTSNPN and CDR2 SVGIG (reference sequence). After removal of 4 bases from V and 7 bases from J, the junction contained 18 bases not matched to a gene. CDR3 length: 17 residues. The CDR3 DNA sequence: TGTGCCTGGACTTATCCGAGGACAGGGGGCGCCTCGGCTGAGCAGTACTTC. This translates into CAWTYPRTGGASAEQYF.

This clone was counted between two and nine times. A read error is possible here, since a much larger clone lies one base away. The chain combines TRBV9 with TRBJ2-7; 10 nucleotides agree with TRBD1. The V gene's germline CDR1 is SGDLS and CDR2 YYNGEE. The CDR3 consists of 15 residues. The CDR3 DNA follows: TGTGCCAGCAACGTAGGTAGGACAGGGGGATACGAGCAGTACTTC. This encodes CASNVGRTGGYEQYF.

This clone was recorded at least ten times. The gene calls are TRBV28 and TRBJ2-1; D unclear. The germline gives CDR1 MDHEN, CDR2 SYDVKM. The CDR3 length is 14 residues. V dropped 3 bases and J dropped 7 bases, with 13 bases sitting between them. CDR3 coding DNA: TGTGCCAGCAGTTTGTCCGGGTCGAGTAATGAGCAGTTCTTC. As protein: CASSLSGSSNEQFF.

The rearrangement links TRBV20-1 to TRBJ2-7, with 8 bases that match TRBD2. CDR1 and CDR2 (germline): DFQATT, SNEGSKA (reference sequence). The CDR3 length is 13 residues. Trimming removed 6 bases from V and 3 bases from J; junction bases left unmatched: 7. The CDR3 bases are TGCAGTGCCCTGACTAGCGCTAACTACGAGCAGTACTTC. Its translation is CSALTSANYEQYF.

This clone has a count of ten or more. The chain is built from TRBV15 and TRBJ1-2; 9 bases map to TRBD1. The CDR3 extends over 16 amino acids. The J segment lost 4 bases and the V segment lost 3 bases, leaving 9 bases of the junction unmatched. Germline V gene sequence: CDR1 LNHNV, CDR2 YYDKDF (reference sequence). As DNA, the CDR3 is TGTGCCACCAGCAGCCCCCCGGACAGGGGCCTCTATGGCTACACCTTC. Translating gives CATSSPPDRGLYGYTF.

There are many counts of this clone. This chain uses TRBV28 with TRBJ1-2; no clear D gene. Germline assignment: CDR1 MDHEN and CDR2 SYDVKM. Deletions cut 3 bases from V and 2 bases from J, with 4 bases between. There are 12 residues in the CDR3. The CDR3 DNA sequence: TGTGCCAGCAGTTTCATCAACTATGGCTACACCTTC. As protein: CASSFINYGYTF.

Turning to this clone: This may be a read error: a much more frequent sequence differs by one nucleotide. Other DNA sequences in this specimen translate into the identical CDR3. The chain uses TRBV29-1 and TRBJ1-2, with D unresolved. The CDR3 length is 12 residues. Deletions cut 4 bases from V and 3 bases from J, with 9 bases between. Per germline, CDR1 SQVTM and CDR2 ANQGSEA. As DNA, the CDR3 is TGCAGCGTTGGTGGGTTCGACTATGGCTACACCTTC. Amino acid sequence: CSVGGFDYGYTF.

The chain combines TRBV4-3 with TRBJ2-1; a weak D match, TRBD1 (5 bases). This CDR3 is built from 13 residues. Trimming removed 5 bases at V and 8 bases at J, with 13 bases between. The germline V gene encodes CDR1 LGHNA and CDR2 YSLEER. The CDR3 DNA reads as TGCGCCAGCAGCTCCGCAGGGTGCGATGAGCAGTTCTTC. This sequence encodes CASSSAGCDEQFF.

This sequence joins TRBV5-1 and TRBJ1-1; tentative D call: TRBD1 (5 bases). This CDR3 contains 13 residues. V gave up 4 bases and J gave up 7 bases, with 14 bases separating them. Germline V CDR1 and CDR2: SGHRS, YFSETQ. In DNA form, the CDR3 reads TGCGCCAGCAGCGATGGGGGGACGGGTGAAGCTTTCTTT. Amino acids: CASSDGGTGEAFF.

About this clone itself: The final CDR3 position lacks the conserved phenylalanine or tryptophan, pointing to a likely read error. The J gene is TRBJ1-2, the V gene TRBV9; the D is unclear. The germline V gene encodes CDR1 SGDLS and CDR2 YYNGEE. Trimming pared 0 bases from V and 5 bases from J, leaving 8 bases between. The CDR3 extends over 13 amino acids. The CDR3 region has the DNA TGTGCCAGCAGCGTAGGTGATGAATATGGCTACACCATC. Encoded protein: CASSVGDEYGYTI.

J is TRBJ2-2 and V is TRBV7-2; D remains unclear. The CDR3 runs 17 residues. Trimming removed 1 base at V and 0 bases at J, with 12 bases between. Germline lookup yields CDR1 SGHTA and CDR2 FQGNSA. CDR3 in DNA: TGTGCCAGCAGCTTAGGCTATCGTGAGCCGAACACCGGGGAGCTGTTTTTT. It codes for CASSLGYREPNTGELFF.

This clone counts as medium-sized. The genes are TRBV28 and TRBJ2-7; D remains ambiguous. Germline V gene lookup returns CDR1 MDHEN and CDR2 SYDVKM. V shed 6 bases and J shed 0 bases, with 15 bases lying between them. The CDR3 totals 15 residues. The chain's CDR3 is CASRDLLGSSYEQYF. The CDR3 DNA is TGTGCCAGCAGGGACCTTTTAGGAAGCTCCTACGAGCAGTACTTC.

This clone was detected ten times or more. In DNA, the CDR3 is TGTGCCAGCAGCAAACTAGACTACAATGAGCAGTTCTTC. This codes for CASSKLDYNEQFF. This sequence joins TRBV6-2 or TRBV6-3 and TRBJ2-1; D perhaps matches TRBD2 (5 bases). This CDR3 is built from 13 residues. Trimming pared 6 bases from V and 3 bases from J, leaving 9 bases between. Germline lookup yields CDR1 MNHEY and CDR2 SVGEGT.